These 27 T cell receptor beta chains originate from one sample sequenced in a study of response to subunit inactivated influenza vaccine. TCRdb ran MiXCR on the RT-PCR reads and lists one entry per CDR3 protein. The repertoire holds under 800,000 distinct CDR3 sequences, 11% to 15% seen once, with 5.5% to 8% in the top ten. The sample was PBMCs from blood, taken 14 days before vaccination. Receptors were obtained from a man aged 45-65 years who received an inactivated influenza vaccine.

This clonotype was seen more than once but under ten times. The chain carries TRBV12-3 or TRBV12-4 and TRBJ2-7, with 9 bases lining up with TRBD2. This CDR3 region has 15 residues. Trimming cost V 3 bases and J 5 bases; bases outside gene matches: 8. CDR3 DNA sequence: TGTGCCAGCAGTTTCGCGGGGGGGGGCGAACACGAGCAGTACTTC. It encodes CASSFAGGGEHEQYF.

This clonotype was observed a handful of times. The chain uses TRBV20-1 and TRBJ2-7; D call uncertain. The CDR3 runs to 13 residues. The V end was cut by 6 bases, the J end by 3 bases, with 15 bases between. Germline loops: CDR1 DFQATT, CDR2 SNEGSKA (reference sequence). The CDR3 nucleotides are TGCAGTGCCGCCGTACAGACTTTCTACGAGCAGTACTTC. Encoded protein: CSAAVQTFYEQYF.

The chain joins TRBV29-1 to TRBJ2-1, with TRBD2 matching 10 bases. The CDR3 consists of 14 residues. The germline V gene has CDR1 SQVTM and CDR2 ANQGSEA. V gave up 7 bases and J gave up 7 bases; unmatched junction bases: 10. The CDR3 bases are TGCAGCGGGGACTGGACTAGCGGAAGAAATGAGCAGTTCTTC. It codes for CSGDWTSGRNEQFF.

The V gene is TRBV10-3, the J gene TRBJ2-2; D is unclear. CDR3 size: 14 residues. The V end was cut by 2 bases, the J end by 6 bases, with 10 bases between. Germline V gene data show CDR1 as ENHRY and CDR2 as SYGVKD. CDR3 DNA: TGTGCCATCAGTGAGCTTTCTATGGCCGGGGAGCTGTTTTTT. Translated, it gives CAISELSMAGELFF.

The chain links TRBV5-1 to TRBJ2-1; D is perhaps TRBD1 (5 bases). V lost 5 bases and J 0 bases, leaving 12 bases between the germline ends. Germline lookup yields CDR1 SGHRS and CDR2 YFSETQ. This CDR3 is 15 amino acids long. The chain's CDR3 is CASSKTQGSYNEQFF. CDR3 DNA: TGCGCCAGCAGTAAAACCCAGGGCTCCTACAATGAGCAGTTCTTC. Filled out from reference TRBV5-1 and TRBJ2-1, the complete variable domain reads KAGVTQTPRYLIKTRGQQVTLSCSPISGHRSVSWYQQTPGQGLQFLFEYFSETQRNKGNFPGRFSGRQFSNSRSEMNVSTLELGDSALYLCASSKTQGSYNEQFFGPGTRLTVL.

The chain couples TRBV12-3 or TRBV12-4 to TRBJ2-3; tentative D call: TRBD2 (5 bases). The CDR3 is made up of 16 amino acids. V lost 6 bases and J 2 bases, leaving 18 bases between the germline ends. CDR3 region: CASSETKRLFTDTQYF. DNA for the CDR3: TGTGCCAGCAGCGAAACCAAGCGGTTATTCACAGATACGCAGTATTTT.

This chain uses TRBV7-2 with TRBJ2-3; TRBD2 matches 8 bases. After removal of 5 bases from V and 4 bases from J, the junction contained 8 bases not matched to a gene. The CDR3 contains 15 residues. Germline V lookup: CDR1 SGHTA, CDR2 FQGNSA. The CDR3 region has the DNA TGTGCCAGCAGCGCTCGGGGGGGCCAACCAGATACGCAGTATTTT. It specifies CASSARGGQPDTQYF.

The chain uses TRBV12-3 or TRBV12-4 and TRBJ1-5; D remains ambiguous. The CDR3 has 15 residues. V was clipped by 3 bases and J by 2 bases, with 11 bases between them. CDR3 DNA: TGTGCCAGCAGTTTCGACCTTGATGGCAATCAGCCCCAGCATTTT. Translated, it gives CASSFDLDGNQPQHF.

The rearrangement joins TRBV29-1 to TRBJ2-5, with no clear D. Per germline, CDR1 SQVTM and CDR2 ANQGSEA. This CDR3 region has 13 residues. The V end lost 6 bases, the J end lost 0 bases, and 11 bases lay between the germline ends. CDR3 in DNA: TGCAGCGTCGTACGGTCTTACCAAGAGACCCAGTACTTC. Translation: CSVVRSYQETQYF.

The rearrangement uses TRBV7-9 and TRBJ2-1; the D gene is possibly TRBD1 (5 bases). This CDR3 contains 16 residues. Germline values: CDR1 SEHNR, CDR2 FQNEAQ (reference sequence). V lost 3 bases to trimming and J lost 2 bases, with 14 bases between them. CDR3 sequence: CASSFQGRRAYNEQFF. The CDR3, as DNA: TGTGCCAGCAGCTTTCAGGGCAGACGCGCCTACAATGAGCAGTTCTTC.

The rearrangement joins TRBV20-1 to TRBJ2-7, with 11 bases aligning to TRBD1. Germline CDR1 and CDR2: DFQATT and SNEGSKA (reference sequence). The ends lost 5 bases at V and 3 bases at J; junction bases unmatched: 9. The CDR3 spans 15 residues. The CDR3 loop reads CSARTPGQGGYEQYF. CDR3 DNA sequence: TGCAGTGCTCGCACTCCGGGACAGGGGGGCTACGAGCAGTACTTC.

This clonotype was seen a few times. The CDR3 here is CSGAPVSGRQETQYF. In nucleotides, the CDR3 is TGCAGTGGCGCGCCCGTTAGCGGGAGGCAAGAGACCCAGTACTTC. The gene calls are TRBV20-1 and TRBJ2-5; TRBD2 matches 10 bases. V lost 7 bases and J lost 2; bases outside the gene matches: 10. The CDR3 sequence is 15 residues long. Germline assignment: CDR1 DFQATT and CDR2 SNEGSKA (reference sequence).

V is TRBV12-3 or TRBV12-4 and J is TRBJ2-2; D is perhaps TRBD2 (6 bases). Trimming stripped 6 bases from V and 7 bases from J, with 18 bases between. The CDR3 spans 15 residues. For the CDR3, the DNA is TGTGCCAGCAGCCCCGGGACTGCGTGGGGCGGGGAGCTGTTTTTT. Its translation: CASSPGTAWGGELFF.

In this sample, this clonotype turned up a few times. DNA of the CDR3: TGTGCCAGCAGTAACAAAGCGGGGGGATTGAACAATGAGCAGTTCTTC. It specifies CASSNKAGGLNNEQFF. The chain employs TRBV6-2 or TRBV6-3 and TRBJ2-1, with 9 bases matching TRBD2. Germline values: CDR1 MNHEY, CDR2 SVGEGT. Losses at the gene ends were 5 bases for V and 5 bases for J; bases not matched to a gene: 10. This CDR3 region has 16 residues.

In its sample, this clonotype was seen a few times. As DNA, the CDR3 is TGCAGTGCTTGGGACAGCCAACGCTATGGCTACACCTTC. This codes for CSAWDSQRYGYTF. V and J are TRBV20-1 and TRBJ1-2; 7 bases match TRBD1. CDR1 and CDR2 from the germline V gene are DFQATT and SNEGSKA (reference sequence). J lost 4 bases, V lost 5 bases, and 7 bases had no gene match. The CDR3 extends over 13 amino acids.

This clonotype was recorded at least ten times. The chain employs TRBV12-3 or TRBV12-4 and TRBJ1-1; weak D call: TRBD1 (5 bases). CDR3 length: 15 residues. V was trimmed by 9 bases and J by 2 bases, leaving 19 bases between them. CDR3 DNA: TGTGCCAGTCGCTCTGGGGGAGAAATAAACACTGAAGCTTTCTTT. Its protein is CASRSGGEINTEAFF.

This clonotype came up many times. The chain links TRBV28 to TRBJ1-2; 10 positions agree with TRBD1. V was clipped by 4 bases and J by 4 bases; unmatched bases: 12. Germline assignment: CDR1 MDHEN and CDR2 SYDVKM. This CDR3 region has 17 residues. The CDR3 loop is CASSSEATGGVGYGYTF. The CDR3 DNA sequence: TGTGCCAGCAGTTCGGAGGCGACAGGGGGCGTTGGCTATGGCTACACCTTC.

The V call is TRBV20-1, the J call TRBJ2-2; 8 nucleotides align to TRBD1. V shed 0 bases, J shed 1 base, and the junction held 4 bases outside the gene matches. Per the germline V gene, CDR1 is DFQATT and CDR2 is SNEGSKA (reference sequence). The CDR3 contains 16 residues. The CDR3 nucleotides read TGCAGTGCTAGAGATCTTGACAGGGGGAACACCGGGGAGCTGTTTTTT. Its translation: CSARDLDRGNTGELFF.

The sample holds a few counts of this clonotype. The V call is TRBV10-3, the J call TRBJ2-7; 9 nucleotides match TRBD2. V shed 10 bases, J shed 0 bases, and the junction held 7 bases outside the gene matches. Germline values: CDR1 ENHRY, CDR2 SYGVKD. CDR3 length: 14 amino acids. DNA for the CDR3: TGTGCCACGACCTCTAGCGGGGCCTCCTACGAGCAGTACTTC. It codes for CATTSSGASYEQYF.

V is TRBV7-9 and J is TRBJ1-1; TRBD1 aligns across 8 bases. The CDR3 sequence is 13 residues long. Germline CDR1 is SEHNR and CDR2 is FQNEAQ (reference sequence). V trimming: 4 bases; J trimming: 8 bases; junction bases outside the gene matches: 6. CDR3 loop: CASSSVTGEEAFF. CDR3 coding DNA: TGTGCCAGCAGCTCCGTGACAGGGGAGGAAGCTTTCTTT. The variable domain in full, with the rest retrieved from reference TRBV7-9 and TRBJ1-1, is DTGVSQNPRHKITKRGQNVTFRCDPISEHNRLYWYRQTLGQGPEFLTYFQNEAQLEKSRLLSDRFSAERPKGSFSTLEIQRTEQGDSAMYLCASSSVTGEEAFFGQGTRLTVV.

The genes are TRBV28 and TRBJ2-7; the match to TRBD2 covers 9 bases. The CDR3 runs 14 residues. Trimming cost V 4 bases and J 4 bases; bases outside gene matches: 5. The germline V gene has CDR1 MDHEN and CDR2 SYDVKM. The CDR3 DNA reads TGTGCCAGCAGTTATAGCGGGAGTTGGTACGAGCAGTACTTC. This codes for CASSYSGSWYEQYF. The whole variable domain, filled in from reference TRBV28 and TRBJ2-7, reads DVKVTQSSRYLVKRTGEKVFLECVQDMDHENMFWYRQDPGLGLRLIYFSYDVKMKEKGDIPEGYSVSREKKERFSLILESASTNQTSMYLCASSYSGSWYEQYFGPGTRLTVT.

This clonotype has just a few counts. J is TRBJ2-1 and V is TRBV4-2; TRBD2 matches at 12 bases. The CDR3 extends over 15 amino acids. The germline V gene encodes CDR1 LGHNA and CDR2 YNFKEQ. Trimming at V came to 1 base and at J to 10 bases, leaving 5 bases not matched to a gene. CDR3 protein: CASSQVLAGGGEQFF. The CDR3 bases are TGTGCCAGCAGCCAAGTGCTAGCGGGAGGGGGAGAGCAGTTCTTC.

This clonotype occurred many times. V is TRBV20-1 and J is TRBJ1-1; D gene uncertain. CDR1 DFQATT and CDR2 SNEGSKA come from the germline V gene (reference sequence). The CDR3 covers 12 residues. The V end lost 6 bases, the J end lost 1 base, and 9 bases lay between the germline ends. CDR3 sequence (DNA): TGCAGTGCACAGCTTCAGAACACTGAAGCTTTCTTT. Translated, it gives CSAQLQNTEAFF.

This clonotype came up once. For the CDR3, the DNA is TGCAGAGTTATAGCGGGGGCCTACGGTGAGCAGTTCTTC. This gives the protein CRVIAGAYGEQFF. V usage is TRBV20-1 and J usage is TRBJ2-1; TRBD2 agrees at 9 bases. Germline values: CDR1 DFQATT, CDR2 SNEGSKA (reference sequence). CDR3 length: 13 residues.

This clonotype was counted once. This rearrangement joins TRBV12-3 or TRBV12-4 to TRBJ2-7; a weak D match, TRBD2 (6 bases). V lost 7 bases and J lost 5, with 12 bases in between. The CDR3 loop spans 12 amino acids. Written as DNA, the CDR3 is TGTGCCAGCACGAAGGGAGGTCACGAGCAGTACTTC. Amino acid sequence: CASTKGGHEQYF.

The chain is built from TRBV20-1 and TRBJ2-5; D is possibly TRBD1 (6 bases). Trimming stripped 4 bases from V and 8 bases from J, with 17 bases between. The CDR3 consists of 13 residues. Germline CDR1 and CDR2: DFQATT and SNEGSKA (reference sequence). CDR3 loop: CSATRTVRETQYF. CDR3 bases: TGCAGTGCTACCAGGACAGTCCGGGAAACCCAGTACTTC.

Written as DNA, the CDR3 is TGTGCCAGCAGCTTTGGAAGCGGGAGTACCAATGAGCAGTTCTTC. This sequence encodes CASSFGSGSTNEQFF. This chain joins TRBV5-6 and TRBJ2-1; 8 bases map to TRBD2. This CDR3 has 15 amino acids. The V and J ends lost 2 bases and 6 bases, in that order; junction bases with no gene match: 7. Germline V gene lookup returns CDR1 SGHDT and CDR2 YYEEEE.